This T cell receptor (beta chain) was identified in a study of cytomegalovirus exposure and HLA in healthy donors. 13 Jbeta primers and 60 Vbeta primers were used for the PCR. Libraries were prepared by immunoSEQ multiplex PCR; TCRdb keeps only in-frame clonotypes and omits some of them. The profile shows 130,000 or so clones, approximately 80% of them singletons. The CDR3 totals 15 residues. V was trimmed by 6 bases and J by 0 bases, leaving 15 bases between them. Per the germline V gene, CDR1 is SQVTM and CDR2 is ANQGSEA. This TCR came from a man aged 35 to 55 in good health and CMV-seronegative. Sequencing was done on a sample of PBMCs. The chain carries TRBV29-1 and TRBJ2-1, with D unclear. CDR3 coding DNA: TGCAGCGTGGGCCTGGCTCCGAGCTCCTACAATGAGCAGTTCTTC. This codes for CSVGLAPSSYNEQFF.